This T cell receptor beta chain was retrieved from a study of T cells in localized non-small cell lung cancer. Points from the study as a whole: Detection in adjacent lung was observed for a median approximately 52 of the top 100 tumor clones. Density of T cells in blood, when higher, went with longer overall survival. As only one tumor region underwent sequencing, heterogeneity remains possible.

Profiled with immunoSEQ multiplex PCR; TCRdb holds only in-frame clones, not every one. The sample includes 6,000 to 7,500 clones, 50% seen only once; the top ten take roughly 2.9%. The germline V and J ends were trimmed by 3 bases and 6 bases, with 17 bases remaining between them. This CDR3 is built from 14 residues. The germline gives CDR1 SQVTM, CDR2 ANQGSEA. Regarding this clone: What it binds is unknown.

The chain uses TRBV29-1 and TRBJ1-1, with D possibly matching TRBD1 (5 bases). The specimen was lymph node tissue, collected before any cancer treatment. This sequence originates from a female donor aged 60 or older with stage I lung adenocarcinoma. CDR3 coding DNA: TGCAGCGTTGAGGGTTTGGGCCGAGGGGCTGAAGCTTTCTTT. Its protein product is CSVEGLGRGAEAFF.